These 8 T cell receptor beta chains share one sample of origin, sequenced in a study of T cell responses to AZD1222 COVID-19 vaccine. Method: immunoSEQ multiplex PCR; TCRdb's copy keeps in-frame clones and lacks some. The repertoire holds 55,000 to 65,000 clones, with more than 75% as singletons. Source: peripheral blood, taken 28 days after the second AZD1222 dose. These receptors all stem from an adult who received the AZD1222 COVID-19 vaccine.

As concerns this clone: A junction boundary mismatches the germline segment, possibly from a read error. The chain uses TRBV11-2 and TRBJ1-3; D remains ambiguous. Germline lookup yields CDR1 SGHAT and CDR2 FQNNGV. This CDR3 comprises 14 residues. DNA of the CDR3: TGTGCCAGCAGCTTAGATCGGTGGGGAATCACCATATATTTT. Translation gives CASSLDRWGITIYF.

The chain recombines TRBV5-1 with TRBJ2-3; 7 nucleotides line up with TRBD2. The V segment lost 0 bases and the J segment 7 bases; nucleotides outside the gene matches: 5. Germline V CDR1 and CDR2: SGHRS, YFSETQ. This CDR3 comprises 14 residues. The CDR3 bases are TGCGCCAGCAGCTTGGGTTCGGGGGGAAATACGCAGTATTTT. It encodes CASSLGSGGNTQYF.

This chain links TRBV7-8 with TRBJ1-5; 9 bases map to TRBD1. The CDR3 spans 18 residues. V gave up 1 base and J gave up 2 bases; unmatched junction bases: 9. Germline CDR1 reads SGHVS; CDR2 reads FQNEAQ. CDR3 in amino acids: CASSLGSVGQGGNQPQHF. Written as DNA, the CDR3 is TGTGCCAGCAGCTTAGGAAGTGTGGGACAGGGCGGCAATCAGCCCCAGCATTTT.

This chain uses TRBV6-2 or TRBV6-3 with TRBJ2-1; 7 bases line up with TRBD1. The CDR3 covers 14 residues. The V segment lost 5 bases and the J segment 6 bases; nucleotides outside the gene matches: 7. The germline V gene has CDR1 MNHEY and CDR2 SVGEGT. This CDR3 is CASSPLDRSNEQFF. Written as DNA, the CDR3 is TGTGCCAGCAGTCCGTTGGACAGGTCCAATGAGCAGTTCTTC.

This chain uses TRBV11-2 with TRBJ2-1; D remains ambiguous. There are 17 residues in the CDR3. CDR1 and CDR2 from the germline V gene are SGHAT and FQNNGV. Trimming removed 1 base from V and 0 bases from J, with 13 bases in between. CDR3 DNA: TGTGCCAGCAGCTTAGGTCTACTTTCGGTCTCCTACAATGAGCAGTTCTTC. Protein product: CASSLGLLSVSYNEQFF.

V gene TRBV7-8 combines with J gene TRBJ2-5; 7 nucleotides line up with TRBD2. The length of the CDR3 is 13 residues. Losses at the gene ends were 1 base for V and 5 bases for J; bases not matched to a gene: 1. Germline V gives CDR1 SGHVS, CDR2 FQNEAQ. CDR3 in DNA: TGTGCCAGCAGCTTAGGGCGGGGGGAGACCCAGTACTTC. Encoded protein: CASSLGRGETQYF.

With respect to this clone: The germline gene is not matched at one end of the junction; a read error may be the cause. The genes are TRBV13 and TRBJ2-7; TRBD1 might be the D (6 bases). The V gene's germline CDR1 is PRHDT and CDR2 FYEKMQ (reference sequence). The CDR3 is 14 amino acids. The CDR3 spells CASSLGAGVVEQYF. CDR3 bases: TGTGCCAGCAGCCTAGGGGCAGGGGTAGTCGAGCAGTACTTC.

The gene calls are TRBV14 and TRBJ2-2; D call uncertain. The germline V and J ends were trimmed by 0 bases and 3 bases, with 5 bases remaining between them. CDR3 length equals 14 residues. Germline CDR1 is SGHDN and CDR2 is FVKESK. CDR3 in DNA: TGTGCCAGCAGCCAAGATCTAGACACCGGGGAGCTGTTTTTT. Translated, it gives CASSQDLDTGELFF.